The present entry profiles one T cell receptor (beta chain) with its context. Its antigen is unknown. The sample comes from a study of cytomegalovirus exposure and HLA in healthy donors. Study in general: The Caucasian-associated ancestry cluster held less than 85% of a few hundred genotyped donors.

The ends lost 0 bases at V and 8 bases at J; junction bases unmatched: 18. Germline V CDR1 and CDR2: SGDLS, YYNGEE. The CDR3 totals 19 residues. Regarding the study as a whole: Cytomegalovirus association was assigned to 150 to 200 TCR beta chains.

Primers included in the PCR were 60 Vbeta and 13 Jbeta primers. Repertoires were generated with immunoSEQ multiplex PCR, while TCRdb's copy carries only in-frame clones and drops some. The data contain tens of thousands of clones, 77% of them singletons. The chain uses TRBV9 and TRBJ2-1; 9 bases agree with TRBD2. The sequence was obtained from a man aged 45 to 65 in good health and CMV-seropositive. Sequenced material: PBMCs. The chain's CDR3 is CASSVVSSLKGGRADEQFF. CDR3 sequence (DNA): TGTGCCAGCAGCGTAGTAAGCAGCTTAAAGGGCGGGAGGGCCGATGAGCAGTTCTTC. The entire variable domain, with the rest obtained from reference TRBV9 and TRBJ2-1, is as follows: DSGVTQTPKHLITATGQRVTLRCSPRSGDLSVYWYQQSLDQGLQFLIQYYNGEERAKGNILERFSAQQFPDLHSELNLSSLELGDSALYFCASSVVSSLKGGRADEQFFGPGTRLTVL.